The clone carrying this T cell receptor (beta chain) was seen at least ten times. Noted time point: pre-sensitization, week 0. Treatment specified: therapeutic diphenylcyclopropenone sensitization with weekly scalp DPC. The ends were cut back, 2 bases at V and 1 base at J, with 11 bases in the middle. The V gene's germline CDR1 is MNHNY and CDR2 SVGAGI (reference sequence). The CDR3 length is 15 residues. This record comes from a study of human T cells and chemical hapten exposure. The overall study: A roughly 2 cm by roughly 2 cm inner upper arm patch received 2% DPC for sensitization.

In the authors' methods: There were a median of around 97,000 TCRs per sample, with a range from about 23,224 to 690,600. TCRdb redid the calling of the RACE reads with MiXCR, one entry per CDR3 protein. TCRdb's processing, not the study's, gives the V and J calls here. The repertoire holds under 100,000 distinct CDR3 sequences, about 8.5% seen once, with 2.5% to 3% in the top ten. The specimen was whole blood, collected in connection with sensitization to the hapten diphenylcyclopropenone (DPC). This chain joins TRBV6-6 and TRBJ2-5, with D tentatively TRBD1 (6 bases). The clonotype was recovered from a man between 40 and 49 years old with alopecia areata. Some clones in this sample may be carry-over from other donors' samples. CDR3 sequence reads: CASSYEGEPQETQYF. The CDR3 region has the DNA TGTGCCAGCAGTTACGAGGGGGAGCCCCAAGAGACCCAGTACTTC.